This T cell receptor beta chain was recovered during a study of STAT5B mutations in CD4+ large granular lymphocyte leukemia. Overall study findings and caveats: 8/27 top patient clones versus 2/35 control clones were TRBV06-family. CD4-sorted patient repertoires seemed more clonal than healthy CD4+ repertoires.

Notes on this clone: Antigen unknown.

The protocol was immunoSEQ multiplex PCR, while the TCRdb copy is restricted to in-frame clones and leaves out a portion. The data show fewer than 9,000 clones, over 60% seen once. V was shortened by 6 bases and J by 2 bases, with 8 bases between the two germline ends. In germline, CDR1 is PRHDT, CDR2 FYEKMQ (reference sequence). This CDR3 contains 12 residues. The V call is TRBV13, the J call TRBJ2-7; D perhaps matches TRBD1 (6 bases). Sequencing was done on a sample of PBMCs. The source is a woman aged 55 to 70 with CD4+ T-cell large granular lymphocyte leukemia. The DNA of the CDR3 is TGTGCCAGCAGTAACAGGGCCTACGAGCAGTACTTC. Its protein is CASSNRAYEQYF.